The count of the clone carrying this T cell receptor beta chain is one. The CDR3 spans 17 residues. J was trimmed by 0 bases and V by 0 bases; bases with no gene match: 7. CDR1 and CDR2 from the germline V gene are MGHRA and YSYEKL. The data belong to a study of neurological immune-mediated disorders. TCRdb independently ran MiXCR on the 5' RACE reads; one entry per CDR3 protein. The sample includes 35,000 to 45,000 distinct CDR3 sequences, under 14% of them seen just once. Sequencing was performed on CD4+ T cells from blood. The receptor comes from a woman in her thirties with HTLV-1-associated myelopathy (HAM/TSP). This chain joins TRBV4-1 and TRBJ2-7, with 8 bases matching TRBD1. The CDR3 DNA follows: TGCGCCAGCAGCCAAGACCCGACAGGGGTGAGCTCCTACGAGCAGTACTTC. Amino acid sequence: CASSQDPTGVSSYEQYF.